Detailed here is one T cell receptor beta chain. Original processing notes: Using reference gene primer amplification, nucleated cell counts were estimated. Sequenced by immunoSEQ multiplex PCR; TCRdb stores in-frame clones only, minus some. V and J calls plus clone size are reproduced from that table; the DNA served to infer D and trimming. The repertoire consists of 250,000 to 300,000 clones, with 86% occurring once and the leading ten covering less than 20%. V was pared by 6 bases and J by 2 bases, with 2 bases of the junction left unmatched. The CDR3 has 14 amino acids. The germline CDR1 and CDR2 sequences are SGHRS and YFSETQ. This entry belongs to a study of blood T cell repertoires in COVID-19. Participants' own reports of clinical history determined their cohort assignment.

This clonotype originated in a young man who had recovered from COVID-19. Specimen: PBMCs or T cells enriched from blood (not recorded which). The chain combines TRBV5-1 with TRBJ2-5, with 12 bases fitting TRBD2. CDR3 residues: CASKLAGGQETQYF. As DNA, the CDR3 is TGCGCCAGCAAGCTAGCGGGGGGGCAAGAGACCCAGTACTTC.